Following are 29 T cell receptor beta chains from one sample sequenced in a study of Tregs in tolerant kidney transplant recipients. Only in-frame clones appear in the TCRdb table, and some are missing; sequencing was by immunoSEQ multiplex PCR. The data contain tens of thousands of clones, roughly nine tenths of them singletons. This specimen was CD4+ T cells from blood, taken before the transplant. The receptors derive from a human donor who received a combined kidney and bone marrow transplant.

The CDR3 DNA reads TGTGCCAGCAGCTTAGAAGCCAATCAGCCCCAGCATTTT. Translation gives CASSLEANQPQHF. The chain couples TRBV7-3 to TRBJ1-5; D uncertain. Between the trimmed V and J ends, which lost 2 bases and 3 bases, there was a span of 5 bases. The CDR3 has 13 residues. Per the germline V gene, CDR1 is SGHTA and CDR2 is FQGTGA. Complete variable domain (other parts from reference TRBV7-3 and TRBJ1-5): GAGVSQTPSNKVTEKGKYVELRCDPISGHTALYWYRQSLGQGPEFLIYFQGTGAADDSGLPNDRFFAVRPEGSVSTLKIQRTERGDSAVYLCASSLEANQPQHFGDGTRLSIL.

This sequence joins TRBV4-2 and TRBJ2-1; 11 bases are a match to TRBD2. The CDR3 has 21 amino acids. Germline V CDR1 and CDR2: LGHNA, YNFKEQ. V gave up 2 bases and J gave up 6 bases; unmatched junction bases: 21. Here the CDR3 DNA reads TGTGCCAGCAGCCAAAAGAGGCCCAGGACTAGCGGGCCAAGGAGACGCAATGAGCAGTTCTTC. Its translation is CASSQKRPRTSGPRRRNEQFF.

This chain links TRBV7-2 with TRBJ2-5; D possibly corresponds to TRBD2 (6 bases). This CDR3 region has 13 residues. Germline V CDR1 and CDR2: SGHTA, FQGNSA. Trimming left V 5 bases short and J 5 bases short, with 12 bases between. CDR3 sequence reads: CASSRSSAETQYF. The CDR3 region has the DNA TGTGCCAGCAGCCGGTCTAGCGCGGAGACCCAGTACTTC.

The V call is TRBV9, the J call TRBJ2-7; D might be TRBD1 (6 bases). The V end was cut by 0 bases, the J end by 7 bases, with 17 bases between. The germline CDR1 and CDR2 sequences are SGDLS and YYNGEE. The CDR3 sequence is 15 residues long. In DNA, the CDR3 is TGTGCCAGCAGCGTAGATGGGACACCCTCGAGGGAGCAGTACTTC. This translates into CASSVDGTPSREQYF.

This clone has only one observation. V is TRBV29-1 and J is TRBJ2-7, with TRBD1 identical over 8 bases. The V gene's germline CDR1 is SQVTM and CDR2 ANQGSEA. Unmatched junction bases numbered 4, after V lost 4 bases and J lost 2 bases. CDR3 length: 13 residues. CDR3 residues: CSVARTGTYEQYF. The CDR3 bases are TGCAGCGTTGCTAGGACAGGGACCTACGAGCAGTACTTC.

With regard to this clone: Germline and junction disagree at one end, which may indicate a read error. V gene TRBV19 combines with J gene TRBJ1-2; D unresolved. The germline V gene encodes CDR1 LNHDA and CDR2 SQIVND (reference sequence). The CDR3 loop spans 12 amino acids. The chain's CDR3 is CASSYSDYDYTF. The CDR3 region has the DNA TGTGCCAGTAGTTACTCGGACTATGACTACACCTTC. The whole variable domain, remainder taken from reference TRBV19 and TRBJ1-2, is DGGITQSPKYLFRKEGQNVTLSCEQNLNHDAMYWYRQDPGQGLRLIYYSQIVNDFQKGDIAEGYSVSREKKESFPLTVTSAQKNPTAFYLCASSYSDYDYTFGSGTRLTVV.

The CDR3 reads CATSRDVTGDRTDTQYF. The CDR3 DNA reads as TGTGCCACCAGCAGAGATGTAACAGGGGATAGGACAGATACGCAGTATTTT. The V and J genes are TRBV15 and TRBJ2-3; TRBD1 matches at 7 bases. J gave up 3 bases and V 0 bases, and 9 bases lay outside the gene matches. This CDR3 spans 17 amino acids. Germline assignment: CDR1 LNHNV and CDR2 YYDKDF (reference sequence).

The chain employs TRBV5-6 and TRBJ2-1; 10 nucleotides agree with TRBD2. Germline V gene data show CDR1 as SGHDT and CDR2 as YYEEEE. The CDR3 sequence is 15 residues long. The V segment lost 0 bases and the J segment 6 bases; nucleotides outside the gene matches: 3. The CDR3 coding sequence is TGTGCCAGCAGCTTGGGTTTAGCGGGAGGCAATGAGCAGTTCTTC. It codes for CASSLGLAGGNEQFF. Looking up the rest from reference TRBV5-6 and TRBJ2-1 gives the full variable domain: DAGVTQSPTHLIKTRGQQVTLRCSPKSGHDTVSWYQQALGQGPQFIFQYYEEEERQRGNFPDRFSGHQFPNYSSELNVNALLLGDSALYLCASSLGLAGGNEQFFGPGTRLTVL.

The chain is built from TRBV7-8 and TRBJ2-3; 7 bases fit TRBD1. The V gene end was trimmed by 1 base and the J gene end by 9 bases; junction bases not matched to a gene: 10. From germline, CDR1 is SGHVS and CDR2 FQNEAQ. CDR3 size: 15 residues. The CDR3, as DNA: TGTGCCAGCAGCTTAGGGACCTACGAAGGGGGCACGCAGTATTTT. It codes for CASSLGTYEGGTQYF.

This clone was seen just once. The genes are TRBV2 and TRBJ2-5; D remains ambiguous. With 7 bases removed from V and 2 bases from J, the gap between germline ends came to 11 bases. The germline gives CDR1 SNHLY, CDR2 FYNNEI. The CDR3 has 13 amino acids. This CDR3 is CASNIQLQETQYF. CDR3 bases: TGTGCCAGCAATATACAGCTTCAAGAGACCCAGTACTTC.

Only one count was recorded for this clone. The chain couples TRBV28 to TRBJ2-5; TRBD2 matches at 7 bases. Germline V CDR1 and CDR2: MDHEN, SYDVKM. The CDR3 totals 15 residues. Trimming cost V 6 bases and J 3 bases; bases outside gene matches: 10. CDR3 nucleotide sequence: TGTGCCAGCAGCCATCCCGCCCTAGCGGAAGAGACCCAGTACTTC. This translates into CASSHPALAEETQYF.

The chain is built from TRBV11-3 and TRBJ1-1; no reliable D call. CDR1 SGHNT and CDR2 YENEEA come from the germline V gene. The CDR3 loop spans 12 amino acids. Trimming left V 2 bases short and J 3 bases short, with 4 bases between. In DNA form, the CDR3 reads TGTGCCAGCAGCTTACGGGACACTGAAGCTTTCTTT. It encodes CASSLRDTEAFF.

The V gene is TRBV9, the J gene TRBJ2-2; the match to TRBD2 covers 7 bases. The germline V gene has CDR1 SGDLS and CDR2 YYNGEE. V dropped 0 bases and J dropped 0; count of bases not matched to a gene: 5. This CDR3 has 17 amino acids. Here the CDR3 DNA reads TGTGCCAGCAGCGTAGGACCCCTAGCGGCGAACACCGGGGAGCTGTTTTTT. The encoded protein is CASSVGPLAANTGELFF.

This sequence joins TRBV27 and TRBJ2-7, with 15 bases fitting TRBD2. The CDR3 covers 19 residues. Germline lookup yields CDR1 MNHEY and CDR2 SMNVEV (reference sequence). J gave up 4 bases and V 6 bases, and 16 bases lay outside the gene matches. CDR3 coding DNA: TGTGCCAGCAGGCAAAAGGTATCGGGACTAGCGGGAGGCAGGTACGAGCAGTACTTC. Its protein product is CASRQKVSGLAGGRYEQYF.

This chain joins TRBV14 and TRBJ2-7, with 9 bases matching TRBD2. V was clipped by 3 bases and J by 3 bases; unmatched bases: 9. The CDR3 consists of 16 residues. CDR1 SGHDN and CDR2 FVKESK come from the germline V gene. This CDR3 reads CASSHSRGREFYEQYF. The CDR3 nucleotides read TGTGCCAGCAGCCACTCGCGCGGGAGGGAATTCTACGAGCAGTACTTC.

CDR3 coding DNA: TGTGCCAGCACGTGGGGGGACACTGAAGCTTTCTTT. The encoded protein is CASTWGDTEAFF. This sequence joins TRBV2 and TRBJ1-1, with a weak D call TRBD1 (5 bases). The CDR3 has 12 residues. Germline V gives CDR1 SNHLY, CDR2 FYNNEI. V was cut by 7 bases and J by 3 bases, with 9 bases left in between.

This sequence joins TRBV30 and TRBJ2-5; 8 bases align to TRBD2. V lost 1 base to trimming and J lost 5 bases; unmatched junction nucleotides: 9. From germline, CDR1 is GTSNPN and CDR2 SVGIG (reference sequence). The CDR3 sequence is 15 residues long. CDR3 region: CAWSGTSGRRETQYF. The CDR3 DNA sequence: TGTGCCTGGAGTGGAACGAGCGGGAGAAGGGAGACCCAGTACTTC. Looking up the rest from reference TRBV30 and TRBJ2-5 gives the full variable domain: SQTIHQWPATLVQPVGSPLSLECTVEGTSNPNLYWYRQAAGRGLQLLFYSVGIGQISSEVPQNLSASRPQDRQFILSSKKLLLSDSGFYLCAWSGTSGRRETQYFGPGTRLLVL.

The chain joins TRBV25-1 to TRBJ1-4; 10 bases are shared with TRBD1. V was pared by 7 bases and J by 10 bases, with 6 bases of the junction left unmatched. Germline assignment: CDR1 MGHDK and CDR2 SYGVNS. The CDR3 extends over 13 amino acids. The CDR3 is CASKDRDRGKLFF. DNA of the CDR3: TGTGCCAGCAAGGACCGGGACAGGGGAAAACTGTTTTTT.

This chain connects TRBV7-2 to TRBJ2-7; 8 nucleotides align to TRBD1. After removal of 3 bases from V and 1 base from J, the junction contained 8 bases not matched to a gene. Germline V CDR1 and CDR2: SGHTA, FQGNSA. CDR3 size: 16 residues. Here the CDR3 reads CASSFRGQGWSYEQYF. The CDR3 coding sequence is TGTGCCAGCAGCTTCCGCGGACAGGGTTGGTCCTACGAGCAGTACTTC.

This clone has just one count. V gene TRBV5-1 combines with J gene TRBJ2-2, with D perhaps TRBD1 (6 bases). CDR1 and CDR2 (germline): SGHRS, YFSETQ. V was cut by 4 bases and J by 5 bases, with 21 bases left in between. The CDR3 totals 17 residues. CDR3 sequence: CASSPGQLVRSTGELFF. DNA of the CDR3: TGCGCCAGCAGCCCCGGACAGCTTGTAAGATCAACCGGGGAGCTGTTTTTT.

The V and J genes are TRBV28 and TRBJ2-5; D not resolved. The CDR3 is 13 residues long. Germline lookup yields CDR1 MDHEN and CDR2 SYDVKM. V lost 5 bases and J 3 bases, leaving 10 bases between the germline ends. In nucleotides, the CDR3 is TGTGCCAGCAGTCCGTCTATCAAAGAGACCCAGTACTTC. It encodes CASSPSIKETQYF.

CDR3 bases: TGTGCCAGTAGTAGGGGACAGGGAGGCCCAAACTATGGCTACACCTTC. It translates to CASSRGQGGPNYGYTF. J is TRBJ1-2 and V is TRBV19, with 9 bases that match TRBD1. This CDR3 contains 16 residues. The V segment lost 4 bases and the J segment 2 bases; nucleotides outside the gene matches: 8. Germline V gives CDR1 LNHDA, CDR2 SQIVND (reference sequence).

The chain recombines TRBV27 with TRBJ2-5, with 9 bases aligning to TRBD1. Germline V gives CDR1 MNHEY, CDR2 SMNVEV (reference sequence). The V segment lost 6 bases and the J segment 1 base; nucleotides outside the gene matches: 9. The CDR3 runs 16 residues. In DNA form, the CDR3 reads TGTGCCAGCAGCAGTCCCGGGACAGGGTCCCAAGAGACCCAGTACTTC. This sequence encodes CASSSPGTGSQETQYF.

This clone was detected a few times. V is TRBV9 and J is TRBJ2-7; D gene uncertain. CDR3 length: 14 amino acids. Germline values: CDR1 SGDLS, CDR2 YYNGEE. V lost 4 bases and J lost 0, with 11 bases in between. The chain's CDR3 is CASSRRLSSYEQYF. The CDR3, as DNA: TGTGCCAGCAGCCGGAGACTCAGCTCCTACGAGCAGTACTTC.

V gene TRBV7-6 combines with J gene TRBJ2-7; 9 nucleotides match TRBD1. With 10 bases clipped from V and 5 bases from J, the junction kept 12 bases outside the gene matches. Germline V gene data show CDR1 as SGHVS and CDR2 as FNYEAQ. The CDR3 has 14 residues. The CDR3 here is CATGNGDRVHEQYF. CDR3 coding DNA: TGTGCCACCGGAAATGGGGACAGGGTCCACGAGCAGTACTTC.

This chain links TRBV7-2 with TRBJ1-4, with D uncertain. This CDR3 has 16 amino acids. Germline CDR1 is SGHTA and CDR2 is FQGNSA. V was clipped by 2 bases and J by 0 bases, with 10 bases between them. The CDR3 is CASSLRAGTTNEKLFF. As DNA, the CDR3 is TGTGCCAGCAGCTTACGCGCCGGGACAACTAATGAAAAACTGTTTTTT. The whole variable domain, filled in from reference TRBV7-2 and TRBJ1-4, reads GAGVSQSPSNKVTEKGKDVELRCDPISGHTALYWYRQSLGQGLEFLIYFQGNSAPDKSGLPSDRFSAERTGGSVSTLTIQRTQQEDSAVYLCASSLRAGTTNEKLFFGSGTQLSVL.

Here the CDR3 reads CAIAASNQPQHF. The CDR3 nucleotides are TGTGCCATCGCCGCGAGCAATCAGCCCCAGCATTTT. The rearrangement links TRBV28 to TRBJ1-5; D unclear. Per germline, CDR1 MDHEN and CDR2 SYDVKM. CDR3 length: 12 residues. Trimming took off 10 bases at V and 1 base at J, with 8 bases between the two ends.

This clone is a singleton in its sample. This sequence joins TRBV18 and TRBJ2-5, with D perhaps matching TRBD1 (6 bases). CDR3 length: 13 amino acids. V dropped 3 bases and J dropped 2 bases, with 7 bases sitting between them. CDR1 is KGHSH and CDR2 is LQKENI in the germline V gene. The CDR3 region is CASSPTGQETQYF. As DNA, the CDR3 is TGTGCCAGCTCACCGACAGGACAAGAGACCCAGTACTTC.

This chain links TRBV5-1 with TRBJ2-7, with unresolved D. Between the trimmed V and J ends, which lost 0 bases and 7 bases, there was a span of 5 bases. CDR1 and CDR2 from the germline V gene are SGHRS and YFSETQ. This CDR3 is built from 11 residues. The CDR3 sequence is CASSLAEEQYF. CDR3 sequence (DNA): TGCGCCAGCAGCTTGGCCGAGGAGCAGTACTTC.